Listed here are 3 T cell receptor beta chains from one sample, sequenced in a study of post-analysis software for immune sequencing data. Broader study findings: TRBV5-6, TRBV5-1 and TRBV20-1 were among roughly five TRBV segments more frequent in patients than controls.

TCR beta libraries were prepared from cDNA with unique molecular identifiers. TCRdb redid the calling of the PCR reads with MiXCR, one entry per CDR3 protein. The top ten clones hold over 4% of a sample with roughly 800,000 distinct CDR3 sequences, under 70% of them seen once. Their recognized antigens are unknown. The sample taken for sequencing was blood. The source of these receptors is a girl aged 5-17 years with multiple sclerosis.

CDR3 protein: CAISESGGLAGFYNEQYF. The CDR3 DNA is TGTGCCATCAGTGAGTCGGGGGGACTAGCGGGATTTTACAATGAGCAGTACTTC. The chain has TRBV10-3 and TRBJ2-7; 13 positions match TRBD2. CDR3 size: 18 residues. Germline CDR1 and CDR2: ENHRY and SYGVKD. The V and J ends lost 0 bases and 7 bases, in that order; junction bases with no gene match: 12.

The table lists this clonotype with a few counts. CDR3 sequence (DNA): TGCAGCGTCCCCCTGACGGACTCCTACGAGCAGTACTTC. Protein product: CSVPLTDSYEQYF. The chain employs TRBV29-1 and TRBJ2-7; D remains unclear. With 6 bases removed from V and 0 bases from J, the gap between germline ends came to 12 bases. The CDR3 extends over 13 amino acids. CDR1 is SQVTM and CDR2 is ANQGSEA in the germline V gene.

The V gene is TRBV5-1, the J gene TRBJ2-5, with TRBD1 identical over 7 bases. J was trimmed by 3 bases and V by 8 bases; bases with no gene match: 7. CDR1 and CDR2 from the germline V gene are SGHRS and YFSETQ. This CDR3 contains 13 residues. This CDR3 reads CASSQGFEETQYF. The CDR3 nucleotides read TGCGCCAGTTCACAGGGGTTTGAAGAGACCCAGTACTTC.